The 8 T cell receptor beta chains listed next were all sequenced from one sample in a study of T-cell reconstitution after alpha-beta-depleted transplantation in children. TCRbeta library preparation incorporated unique molecular identifiers. Using its own MiXCR run on the PCR reads, TCRdb lists one record per CDR3 protein. This table holds about 500,000 distinct CDR3 sequences, over 25% found once. The sample here was PBMCs from the stem cell graft donor, taken from the stem cell graft. These receptors came from a human donor who donated a stem cell graft to a child with aplastic anemia.

This clonotype was seen more than once but under ten times. The chain is built from TRBV6-5 and TRBJ1-2; a weak D match, TRBD1 (5 bases). V dropped 6 bases and J dropped 6 bases, with 11 bases sitting between them. The CDR3 runs 12 residues. The germline V gene encodes CDR1 MNHEY and CDR2 SVGAGI. The CDR3 DNA is TGTGCCAGCAGGACGCAAGGGGATGGCTACACCTTC. Protein sequence: CASRTQGDGYTF.

The V call is TRBV11-2, the J call TRBJ2-7, with 9 bases lining up with TRBD1. Germline-derived CDR1 and CDR2 are SGHAT and FQNNGV. This CDR3 spans 18 amino acids. With 4 bases clipped from V and 1 base from J, the junction kept 14 bases outside the gene matches. This CDR3 is CASSSRDRADYRSYEQYF. Here the CDR3 DNA reads TGTGCCAGCAGCTCCCGGGACAGGGCCGATTATCGGTCCTACGAGCAGTACTTC. Combining the CDR3 with reference TRBV11-2 and TRBJ2-7 gives the whole variable domain EAGVAQSPRYKIIEKRQSVAFWCNPISGHATLYWYQQILGQGPKLLIQFQNNGVVDDSQLPKDRFSAERLKGVDSTLKIQPAKLEDSAVYLCASSSRDRADYRSYEQYFGPGTRLTVT.

The chain is built from TRBV24-1 and TRBJ2-2, with TRBD2 matching over 7 bases. Germline V gene lookup returns CDR1 KGHDR and CDR2 SFDVKD. Trimming removed 1 base from V and 0 bases from J; junction bases left unmatched: 1. The CDR3 runs to 16 residues. The CDR3 nucleotides read TGTGCCACCAGTGATTTAAGCGGGGCGAACACCGGGGAGCTGTTTTTT. Residues: CATSDLSGANTGELFF.

This clonotype has a handful of counts. The chain employs TRBV12-3 or TRBV12-4 and TRBJ2-1, with 11 bases that match TRBD2. This CDR3 comprises 15 residues. With 1 base clipped from V and 7 bases from J, the junction kept 3 bases outside the gene matches. The CDR3 bases are TGTGCCAGCAGTTTAGGACTAGCGGGACGGAATGAGCAGTTCTTC. This translates into CASSLGLAGRNEQFF.

J is TRBJ2-7 and V is TRBV7-9, with unresolved D. The CDR3 consists of 12 residues. Germline V gene lookup returns CDR1 SEHNR and CDR2 FQNEAQ (reference sequence). Trimming removed 4 bases at V and 3 bases at J, with 7 bases between. The CDR3 sequence: CASSSAHYEQYV. The CDR3 DNA reads TGTGCCAGCAGCTCTGCCCACTACGAGCAGTACGTC.

V and J are TRBV27 and TRBJ2-3; 10 nucleotides match TRBD2. The J segment lost 6 bases and the V segment lost 1 base, leaving 7 bases of the junction unmatched. CDR3 size: 16 residues. Looked up from germline, CDR1 is MNHEY and CDR2 is SMNVEV (reference sequence). The CDR3 here is CASSLWSSGSSDTQYF. For the CDR3, the DNA is TGTGCCAGCAGTTTATGGTCTAGCGGGAGTTCGGATACGCAGTATTTT.

The chain employs TRBV27 and TRBJ2-2; unclear D gene. The length of the CDR3 is 12 residues. Germline CDR1 is MNHEY and CDR2 is SMNVEV (reference sequence). Trimming removed 3 bases from V and 4 bases from J, with 3 bases in between. In nucleotides, the CDR3 is TGTGCCAGCAGTTTCCCCACCGGGGAGCTGTTTTTT. This translates into CASSFPTGELFF.

The rearrangement uses TRBV4-2 and TRBJ2-1; D perhaps matches TRBD2 (6 bases). Trimming left V 0 bases short and J 0 bases short, with 12 bases between. This CDR3 contains 17 residues. The germline V gene encodes CDR1 LGHNA and CDR2 YNFKEQ. Written as DNA, the CDR3 is TGTGCCAGCAGCCAAGACCCCGGGAGCAGCTCCTACAATGAGCAGTTCTTC. As protein: CASSQDPGSSSYNEQFF.